This passage covers 30 T cell receptor beta chains from one sample sequenced in a study of T-cell reconstitution after alpha-beta-depleted transplantation in children. Unique molecular identifiers were incorporated during preparation of the TCRbeta library. Each CDR3 protein gets one entry after TCRdb re-called the PCR reads with MiXCR. Seen here are around 250,000 distinct CDR3 sequences, more than 9% observed once, and the top ten hold around 10%. Sample: PBMCs from the stem cell graft donor, taken from the stem cell graft. The receptor set was obtained from a human donor who donated a stem cell graft to a child with SCID.

In this sample, this clonotype turned up a few times. The rearrangement links TRBV20-1 to TRBJ2-3, with D unclear. The CDR3 is 15 residues long. The germline V gene encodes CDR1 DFQATT and CDR2 SNEGSKA (reference sequence). The germline V and J ends were trimmed by 5 bases and 3 bases, with 18 bases remaining between them. CDR3 DNA: TGCAGTGCTCCCCAACAAACGATAAGGACAGATACGCAGTATTTT. It encodes CSAPQQTIRTDTQYF.

Many counts were recorded for this clonotype. V is TRBV12-3 or TRBV12-4 and J is TRBJ1-1; D ambiguous. Trimming took off 5 bases at V and 1 base at J, with 8 bases between the two ends. The CDR3 runs to 13 residues. Here the CDR3 reads CASSEGRNTEAFF. CDR3 sequence (DNA): TGTGCCAGCAGTGAAGGACGGAACACTGAAGCTTTCTTT.

A few counts support this clonotype. CDR3 residues: CASRGTGNSPLHF. The CDR3 nucleotides are TGTGCCAGCAGGGGGACAGGCAATTCACCCCTCCACTTT. The V call is TRBV6-5, the J call TRBJ1-6; 8 bases line up with TRBD1. Germline-derived CDR1 and CDR2 are MNHEY and SVGAGI. This CDR3 region has 13 residues. V shed 6 bases, J shed 7 bases, and the junction held 2 bases outside the gene matches.

The chain combines TRBV7-2 with TRBJ2-5; D is possibly TRBD1 or TRBD2 (7 bases each). V was clipped by 1 base and J by 4 bases, with 13 bases between them. Germline CDR1 is SGHTA and CDR2 is FQGNSA. The CDR3 is 15 amino acids. The CDR3 sequence is CASSLVSRGGETQYF. The CDR3, as DNA: TGTGCCAGCAGCTTAGTTAGCAGGGGGGGAGAGACCCAGTACTTC.

This clonotype has a handful of counts. The V call is TRBV12-3 or TRBV12-4, the J call TRBJ1-2; D is uncertain. V was trimmed by 6 bases and J by 4 bases, leaving 15 bases between them. The CDR3 contains 14 residues. CDR3 protein: CASRIDGHLYGYTF. The CDR3 region has the DNA TGTGCCAGCAGGATAGACGGGCATCTCTATGGCTACACCTTC.

This clonotype turned up a few times. The chain couples TRBV5-1 to TRBJ2-3, with 12 bases fitting TRBD2. This CDR3 is 15 amino acids long. The V gene's germline CDR1 is SGHRS and CDR2 YFSETQ. V lost 0 bases and J lost 5; bases outside the gene matches: 1. CDR3 amino acids: CASSLAGLAGDTQYF. The CDR3 DNA reads as TGCGCCAGCAGCTTGGCGGGACTAGCGGGAGATACGCAGTATTTT. Together with reference TRBV5-1 and TRBJ2-3, the CDR3 gives the full variable domain: KAGVTQTPRYLIKTRGQQVTLSCSPISGHRSVSWYQQTPGQGLQFLFEYFSETQRNKGNFPGRFSGRQFSNSRSEMNVSTLELGDSALYLCASSLAGLAGDTQYFGPGTRLTVL.

This rearrangement joins TRBV6-1 to TRBJ1-2, with 8 bases identical to TRBD1. V shed 6 bases, J shed 5 bases, and the junction held 8 bases outside the gene matches. This CDR3 has 14 residues. Per germline, CDR1 MNHNS and CDR2 SASEGT. Here the CDR3 reads CASSDRGVGYGYTF. CDR3 sequence (DNA): TGTGCCAGCAGCGACAGGGGTGTAGGGTATGGCTACACCTTC.

Ten or more counts support this clonotype. The chain combines TRBV28 with TRBJ1-3, with D hard to call. The V and J ends lost 1 base and 1 base respectively, with 8 bases between them. The germline V gene has CDR1 MDHEN and CDR2 SYDVKM. This CDR3 is built from 15 residues. CDR3 residues: CASSLSSDSGNTIYF. Written as DNA, the CDR3 is TGTGCCAGCAGTTTATCGTCTGATTCTGGAAACACCATATATTTT.

This clonotype has only a few counts. This chain links TRBV27 with TRBJ1-2; D is unresolved. The CDR3 is made up of 13 amino acids. CDR1 is MNHEY and CDR2 is SMNVEV in the germline V gene (reference sequence). V dropped 0 bases and J dropped 4 bases, with 6 bases sitting between them. Here the CDR3 reads CASSLSGPYGYTF. Written as DNA, the CDR3 is TGTGCCAGCAGTTTATCAGGGCCCTATGGCTACACCTTC.

This clonotype was seen more than once but under ten times. J is TRBJ2-7 and V is TRBV12-3 or TRBV12-4, with D perhaps TRBD1 (5 bases). CDR3 size: 14 residues. V was pared by 0 bases and J by 5 bases, with 11 bases between. CDR3 amino acids: CASSLAPLGDEQYF. DNA for the CDR3: TGTGCCAGCAGTTTAGCGCCTTTAGGGGACGAGCAGTACTTC.

CDR3 residues: CASRPSTDSPLHF. CDR3 DNA: TGTGCCAGCAGACCGTCGACGGATTCACCCCTCCACTTT. V is TRBV7-2 and J is TRBJ1-6; D uncertain. The CDR3 has 13 amino acids. Trimming pared 6 bases from V and 8 bases from J, leaving 11 bases between. In germline, CDR1 is SGHTA, CDR2 FQGNSA.

This clonotype occurred many times. The gene calls are TRBV5-1 and TRBJ2-7, with 10 nucleotides matching TRBD1. The ends lost 5 bases at V and 5 bases at J; junction bases unmatched: 10. Germline CDR1 reads SGHRS; CDR2 reads YFSETQ. The CDR3 totals 15 residues. The CDR3 bases are TGCGCCAGCAGTCCGTCCGGGACAGGGGTCAACGAGCAGTACTTC. It yields the protein CASSPSGTGVNEQYF.

This clonotype was detected a few times. The rearrangement links TRBV5-1 to TRBJ1-1, with a possible D match to TRBD1 (6 bases). The CDR3 runs to 14 residues. V lost 1 base to trimming and J lost 5 bases, with 12 bases between them. Germline CDR1 is SGHRS and CDR2 is YFSETQ. The CDR3 spells CASSLQLGQTEAFF. The CDR3 coding sequence is TGCGCCAGCAGCTTGCAACTCGGACAGACTGAAGCTTTCTTT. The full variable domain, with the rest looked up from reference TRBV5-1 and TRBJ1-1, is KAGVTQTPRYLIKTRGQQVTLSCSPISGHRSVSWYQQTPGQGLQFLFEYFSETQRNKGNFPGRFSGRQFSNSRSEMNVSTLELGDSALYLCASSLQLGQTEAFFGQGTRLTVV.

A few counts support this clonotype. The genes are TRBV11-2 and TRBJ2-3; 14 nucleotides match TRBD2. There are 20 residues in the CDR3. V lost 4 bases and J lost 2; bases outside the gene matches: 14. Germline loops: CDR1 SGHAT, CDR2 FQNNGV. The CDR3 bases are TGTGCCAGCAGCTCCCGTGTCCCGGGACTAGCGGGGGTCAACACAGATACGCAGTATTTT. This translates into CASSSRVPGLAGVNTDTQYF.

V gene TRBV12-3 or TRBV12-4 combines with J gene TRBJ2-3, with D tentatively TRBD2 (6 bases). V was clipped by 4 bases and J by 4 bases, with 15 bases between them. This CDR3 has 15 amino acids. For the CDR3, the DNA is TGTGCCAGCAGTTCCGCGGGGCGCGTAGCAGATACGCAGTATTTT. Amino acids: CASSSAGRVADTQYF.

The rearrangement uses TRBV12-3 or TRBV12-4 and TRBJ1-4; no definite D call. This CDR3 contains 16 residues. V shed 3 bases and J shed 4 bases, with 15 bases lying between them. The CDR3 coding sequence is TGTGCCAGCAGTTTTTGGGCAGCCAAGGGTAATGAAAAACTGTTTTTT. Protein sequence: CASSFWAAKGNEKLFF.

CDR3 loop: CSARDEVVVNEQFF. For the CDR3, the DNA is TGCAGTGCTAGAGATGAAGTAGTGGTAAATGAGCAGTTCTTC. The rearrangement joins TRBV20-1 to TRBJ2-1; D unresolved. Between the trimmed V and J ends, which lost 0 bases and 7 bases, there was a span of 13 bases. The CDR3 length is 14 residues. CDR1 is DFQATT, CDR2 SNEGSKA, per germline (reference sequence).

This chain's CDR3 is CAISRTGTGGADTQYF. CDR3 nucleotides: TGTGCCATCAGCCGTACCGGGACAGGGGGGGCAGATACGCAGTATTTT. This chain uses TRBV10-3 with TRBJ2-3; TRBD1 matches 11 bases. V shed 6 bases and J 4 bases; nucleotides not matched to a gene: 9. There are 16 residues in the CDR3. The germline V gene encodes CDR1 ENHRY and CDR2 SYGVKD.

This clonotype was observed many times. This chain connects TRBV19 to TRBJ1-2; weak D call: TRBD1 (6 bases). The germline gives CDR1 LNHDA, CDR2 SQIVND (reference sequence). The V gene lost 6 bases and the J gene lost 6 bases, with 11 bases spanning the gap. The CDR3 covers 12 residues. CDR3: CASRDRKDGYTF. DNA for the CDR3: TGTGCCAGTAGAGACAGGAAGGATGGCTACACCTTC.

The chain joins TRBV5-1 to TRBJ2-3; the D call may be TRBD1 or TRBD2 (6 bases each). Germline V CDR1 and CDR2: SGHRS, YFSETQ. This CDR3 contains 13 residues. Trimming cost V 4 bases and J 6 bases, with 12 bases left between them. CDR3 sequence reads: CASSPWRGDTQYF. The CDR3, as DNA: TGCGCCAGCAGCCCCTGGAGGGGGGATACGCAGTATTTT.

The chain couples TRBV24-1 to TRBJ2-3; D gene unclear. Trimming removed 5 bases from V and 4 bases from J, with 3 bases in between. CDR1 and CDR2 from the germline V gene are KGHDR and SFDVKD. The length of the CDR3 is 11 residues. The CDR3 sequence: CATSAADTQYF. DNA of the CDR3: TGTGCCACCAGTGCCGCAGATACGCAGTATTTT.

The rearrangement links TRBV20-1 to TRBJ2-1, with TRBD2 matching over 11 bases. V shed 2 bases, J shed 4 bases, and the junction held 1 base outside the gene matches. CDR3 size: 14 residues. Germline V gene sequence: CDR1 DFQATT, CDR2 SNEGSKA (reference sequence). The CDR3 sequence: CSARIAGGYNEQFF. In DNA form, the CDR3 reads TGCAGTGCTAGAATAGCGGGGGGGTACAATGAGCAGTTCTTC.

This chain links TRBV27 with TRBJ2-1, with 7 bases aligning to TRBD1. V gave up 1 base and J gave up 4 bases; unmatched junction bases: 1. The CDR3 is made up of 14 amino acids. Germline lookup yields CDR1 MNHEY and CDR2 SMNVEV (reference sequence). CDR3 protein: CASSLWDRYNEQFF. Written as DNA, the CDR3 is TGTGCCAGCAGTTTATGGGACAGATACAATGAGCAGTTCTTC.

Points on this clonotype: This clone may be a read error of a much larger clone one base away. The chain combines TRBV15 with TRBJ2-6; unclear D gene. V dropped 3 bases and J dropped 2 bases, with 5 bases sitting between them. The CDR3 is made up of 14 amino acids. Germline CDR1 is LNHNV and CDR2 is YYDKDF (reference sequence). The CDR3 region has the DNA TGTGCCACCAGCAGGGACCCTGGGGCCAACGTCCTGACTTTC. Amino acids: CATSRDPGANVLTF.

This chain joins TRBV20-1 and TRBJ1-1, with TRBD1 as a possible D gene (6 bases). Trimming removed 6 bases from V and 1 base from J, with 9 bases in between. Germline V gene sequence: CDR1 DFQATT, CDR2 SNEGSKA (reference sequence). The CDR3 runs 12 residues. CDR3 residues: CSALQGNTEAFF. CDR3 nucleotides: TGCAGTGCCCTACAGGGGAACACTGAAGCTTTCTTT.

The V and J genes are TRBV20-1 and TRBJ1-1; D unclear. V lost 6 bases and J 1 base, leaving 15 bases between the germline ends. Germline assignment: CDR1 DFQATT and CDR2 SNEGSKA (reference sequence). The CDR3 consists of 14 residues. For the CDR3, the DNA is TGCAGTGCCCCTACTGGACTCTCGAACACTGAAGCTTTCTTT. This gives the protein CSAPTGLSNTEAFF.

The chain uses TRBV29-1 and TRBJ2-2; D is unresolved. V lost 7 bases and J 5 bases, leaving 11 bases between the germline ends. CDR1 SQVTM and CDR2 ANQGSEA come from the germline V gene. The CDR3 covers 12 residues. The CDR3 loop is CSAYLGTGELFF. In DNA form, the CDR3 reads TGCAGCGCATATTTGGGGACCGGGGAGCTGTTTTTT.

DNA of the CDR3: TGCGCCAGCAGGAGGGGGCAATCCTACGAGCAGTACTTC. Amino acid sequence: CASRRGQSYEQYF. This chain joins TRBV5-1 and TRBJ2-7; 7 bases are a match to TRBD1. The CDR3 totals 13 residues. The J segment lost 1 base and the V segment lost 5 bases, leaving 3 bases of the junction unmatched. Germline CDR1 SGHRS, CDR2 YFSETQ. Complete variable domain (other parts from reference TRBV5-1 and TRBJ2-7): KAGVTQTPRYLIKTRGQQVTLSCSPISGHRSVSWYQQTPGQGLQFLFEYFSETQRNKGNFPGRFSGRQFSNSRSEMNVSTLELGDSALYLCASRRGQSYEQYFGPGTRLTVT.

This clonotype came up a few times. The rearrangement links TRBV9 to TRBJ2-1, with D perhaps matching TRBD1 (5 bases). CDR1 and CDR2 from the germline V gene are SGDLS and YYNGEE. Trimming stripped 1 base from V and 4 bases from J, with 9 bases between. The CDR3 runs 14 residues. CDR3 nucleotides: TGTGCCAGCAGCGTACAGGGTTTATACAATGAGCAGTTCTTC. It specifies CASSVQGLYNEQFF.

Only a few counts were recorded for this clonotype. The rearrangement uses TRBV4-1 and TRBJ2-7; D is tentatively TRBD1 or TRBD2 (6 bases each). CDR1 and CDR2 from the germline V gene are MGHRA and YSYEKL. Trimming left V 2 bases short and J 5 bases short, with 13 bases between. CDR3 size: 14 residues. The DNA for the CDR3 is TGCGCCAGCAGCCAAAGGGGGGTCGGGGACGAGCAGTACTTC. Its protein is CASSQRGVGDEQYF.